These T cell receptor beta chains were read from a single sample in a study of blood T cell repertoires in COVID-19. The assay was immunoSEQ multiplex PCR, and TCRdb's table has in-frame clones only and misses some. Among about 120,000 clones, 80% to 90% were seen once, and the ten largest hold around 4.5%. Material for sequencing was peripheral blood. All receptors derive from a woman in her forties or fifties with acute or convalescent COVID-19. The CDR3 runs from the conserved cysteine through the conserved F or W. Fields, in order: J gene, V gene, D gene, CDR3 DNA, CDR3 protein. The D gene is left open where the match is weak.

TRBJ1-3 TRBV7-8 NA TGTGCCAGCAGCTTAGCGAGTAGGGCAGGGTCAAACACCATATATTTT CASSLASRAGSNTIYF
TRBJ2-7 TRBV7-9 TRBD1 TGTGCCAGCAGCTTAGGGGACAGGAGAGGGTACGAGCAGTACTTC CASSLGDRRGYEQYF
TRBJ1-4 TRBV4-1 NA TGCGCCAGCAGCCTGGCAGGAACCGAAAAACTGTTTTTT CASSLAGTEKLFF
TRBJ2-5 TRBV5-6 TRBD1 TGTGCCAGCAGCTTATGGGACAGGCTAGAGACCCAGTACTTC CASSLWDRLETQYF
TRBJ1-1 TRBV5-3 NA TGTGCCAGAAGCTTCCGCCGGGACACTGAAGCTTTCTTT CARSFRRDTEAFF
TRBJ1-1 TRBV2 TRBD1 TGTGCCAGCAGCGTCCCCGGGACAGTGAACACTGAAGCTTTCTTT CASSVPGTVNTEAFF
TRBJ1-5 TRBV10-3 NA TGTGCCATCAGTGAGCCGAATCAGCCCCAGCATTTT CAISEPNQPQHF
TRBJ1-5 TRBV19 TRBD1 TGTGCCACCCAGGCGACAGGGGGGTTACATTTT CATQATGGLHF
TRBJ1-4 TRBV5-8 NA TGTGCCAGCAGCTTGGCCCCGGGGGAGCTTGATGAAAAACTGTTTTTT CASSLAPGELDEKLFF
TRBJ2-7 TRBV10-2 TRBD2 TGCGCCAGCAGTGATATTAGCGGGAGTTTATGGTCCGACGAGCAGTACTTC CASSDISGSLWSDEQYF
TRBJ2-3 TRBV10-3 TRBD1 TGTGCCATCAGGCGACAGGGATGGACAGATACGCAGTATTTT CAIRRQGWTDTQYF
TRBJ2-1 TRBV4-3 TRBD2 TGCGCCAGCAGCCAAGGTGTGGCGCTAGCGGGAGGACCTCAGTTCTTC CASSQGVALAGGPQFF
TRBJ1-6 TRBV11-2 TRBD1 TGTGCCAGCACCGGCGCCTCATCACTCCGGGACAGGGGGCATTCACCCCTCCACTTT CASTGASSLRDRGHSPLHF
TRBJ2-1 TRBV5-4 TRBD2 TGTGCCAGCAGCTTTCCTCTAGCGGGAGGCTCCTACAATGAGCAGTTCTTC CASSFPLAGGSYNEQFF
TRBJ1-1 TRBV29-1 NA TGCAGCGTCCCCAGGGACACTGAAGCTTTCTTT CSVPRDTEAFF
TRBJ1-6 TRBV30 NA TGTGCCTGGAATGTCCGGGGGATTCTAGATTCACCCCTCCACTTT CAWNVRGILDSPLHF
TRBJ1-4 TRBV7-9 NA TGTGCCAGCAGTTTAGCCCCAGGGGAAAAACTGTTTTTT CASSLAPGEKLFF
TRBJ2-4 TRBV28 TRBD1 TGTGCCAGCAGTTTGGGGACAGGGGTCGGTTCGGACATTCAGTACTTC CASSLGTGVGSDIQYF
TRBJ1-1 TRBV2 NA TGTGCCAGCAGTGGGGGTTTTAGCGCTGAAGCTTTCTTT CASSGGFSAEAFF
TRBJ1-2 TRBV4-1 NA TGCGCCAGCAGCCAAGATTCACACGGGATCTATGGCTACACCTTC CASSQDSHGIYGYTF